This T cell receptor (beta chain) was sequenced in a study of early T cells in non-severe SARS-CoV-2 infection. Across the study: Unpaired chains resulted from sequencing bulk RNA of unsorted whole blood. Study findings and constraints: There was a bias toward anti-spike CD8 responses in VDJdb matching, which missed private and CD4 specificities.

Germline CDR1 reads MNHNY; CDR2 reads SVGAGI (reference sequence). The V segment lost 5 bases and the J segment 2 bases; nucleotides outside the gene matches: 4. The CDR3 covers 16 residues. This clonotype was observed a few times. Its antigen remains unknown. Molecules of cDNA were individually given unique molecular identifiers that were attached to them. A single record per CDR3 protein comes from TCRdb applying MiXCR to the 5' RACE reads. Altogether under 100,000 distinct CDR3 sequences are present, approximately 14% being singletons, with the ten largest covering 1.4%. This receptor was obtained from an adult who was a healthcare worker with PCR-confirmed SARS-CoV-2 infection or an uninfected control (not recorded which). Sequencing used whole blood. V gene TRBV6-6 combines with J gene TRBJ2-3, with 13 bases aligning to TRBD2. The CDR3 sequence: CASSMTSGGPTDTQYF. CDR3 nucleotide sequence: TGTGCCAGCAGTATGACTAGCGGGGGGCCCACAGATACGCAGTATTTT.